The clone carrying this T cell receptor beta chain was counted only a few times. Its cognate antigen is unknown. The CDR3 consists of 16 residues. J was trimmed by 0 bases and V by 5 bases; bases with no gene match: 6. The germline gives CDR1 SEHNR, CDR2 FQNEAQ (reference sequence). The sample comes from a study of immune cell composition in non-small cell lung cancer. Study-wide results and caveats: Tumour TCR-beta clonality showed no significant link to smoking pack-years. 75% of squamous and roughly 32% of adenocarcinoma cases had tumour-associated clones >0.5%.

Some clones are missing from TCRdb's copy, which holds only in-frame ones; the method was immunoSEQ multiplex PCR. Among around 8,400 clones, about 72% were seen once, and the ten largest hold more than 7.5%. The specimen was lung tumor tissue. The receptor was derived from a human donor with non-small cell lung cancer. The V call is TRBV7-9, the J call TRBJ1-5, with TRBD1 identical over 8 bases. CDR3 DNA sequence: TGTGCCAGCAGCCACGGGACAGGCTATAGCAATCAGCCCCAGCATTTT. Translation: CASSHGTGYSNQPQHF.